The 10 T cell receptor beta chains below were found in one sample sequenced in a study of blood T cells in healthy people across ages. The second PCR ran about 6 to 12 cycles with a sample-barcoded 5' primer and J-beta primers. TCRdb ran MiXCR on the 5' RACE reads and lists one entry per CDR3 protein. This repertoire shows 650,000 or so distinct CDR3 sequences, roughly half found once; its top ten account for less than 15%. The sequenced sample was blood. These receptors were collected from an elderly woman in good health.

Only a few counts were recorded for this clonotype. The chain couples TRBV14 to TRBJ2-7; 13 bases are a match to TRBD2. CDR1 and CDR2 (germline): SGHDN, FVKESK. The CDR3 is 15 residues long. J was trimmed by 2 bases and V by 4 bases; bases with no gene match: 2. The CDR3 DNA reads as TGTGCCAGCAGCCGAACTAGCGGGGGGGCCTACGAGCAGTACTTC. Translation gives CASSRTSGGAYEQYF.

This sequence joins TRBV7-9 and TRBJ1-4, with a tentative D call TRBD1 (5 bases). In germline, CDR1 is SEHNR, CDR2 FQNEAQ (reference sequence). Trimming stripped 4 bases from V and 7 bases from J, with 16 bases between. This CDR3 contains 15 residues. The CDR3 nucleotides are TGTGCCAGCAGCTGGGGGACGGGCCGAACTGAAAAACTGTTTTTT. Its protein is CASSWGTGRTEKLFF.

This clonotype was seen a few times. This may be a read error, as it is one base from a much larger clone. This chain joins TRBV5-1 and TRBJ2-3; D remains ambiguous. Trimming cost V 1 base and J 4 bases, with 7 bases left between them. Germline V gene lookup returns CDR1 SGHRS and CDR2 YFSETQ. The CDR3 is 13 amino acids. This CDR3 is CASSLWNADTQYF. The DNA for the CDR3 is TGCGCCAGCAGCTTGTGGAACGCAGATACGCAGTATTTT. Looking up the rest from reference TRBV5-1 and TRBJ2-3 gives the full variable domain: KAGVTQTPRYLIKTRGQQVTLSCSPISGHRSVSWYQQTPGQGLQFLFEYFSETQRNKGNFPGRFSGRQFSNSRSEMNVSTLELGDSALYLCASSLWNADTQYFGPGTRLTVL.

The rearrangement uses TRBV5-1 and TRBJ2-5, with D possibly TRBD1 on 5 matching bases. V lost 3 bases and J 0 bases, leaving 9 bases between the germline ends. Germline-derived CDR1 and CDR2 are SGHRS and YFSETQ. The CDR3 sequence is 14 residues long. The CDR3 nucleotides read TGCGCCAGCAGCTACGCAGGGTACCAAGAGACCCAGTACTTC. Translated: CASSYAGYQETQYF.

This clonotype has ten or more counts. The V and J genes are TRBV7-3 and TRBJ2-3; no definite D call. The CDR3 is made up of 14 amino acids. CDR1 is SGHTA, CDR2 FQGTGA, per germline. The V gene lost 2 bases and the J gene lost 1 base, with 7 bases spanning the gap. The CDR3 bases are TGTGCCAGCAGCTTACCCGGGCGCACAGATACGCAGTATTTT. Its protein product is CASSLPGRTDTQYF.

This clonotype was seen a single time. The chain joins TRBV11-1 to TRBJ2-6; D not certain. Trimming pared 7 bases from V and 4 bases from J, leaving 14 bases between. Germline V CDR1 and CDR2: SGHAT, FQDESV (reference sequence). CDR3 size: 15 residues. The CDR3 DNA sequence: TGTGCCAGCACCAGCTCGGTCCCCGGGGCCAACGTCCTGACTTTC. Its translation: CASTSSVPGANVLTF.

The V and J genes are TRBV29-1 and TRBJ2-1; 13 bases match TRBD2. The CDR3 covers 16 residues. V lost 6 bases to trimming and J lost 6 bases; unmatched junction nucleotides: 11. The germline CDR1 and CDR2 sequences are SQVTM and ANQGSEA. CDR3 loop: CSVELAGGPLFNEQFF. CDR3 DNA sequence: TGCAGCGTAGAACTAGCGGGAGGGCCGTTGTTCAATGAGCAGTTCTTC.

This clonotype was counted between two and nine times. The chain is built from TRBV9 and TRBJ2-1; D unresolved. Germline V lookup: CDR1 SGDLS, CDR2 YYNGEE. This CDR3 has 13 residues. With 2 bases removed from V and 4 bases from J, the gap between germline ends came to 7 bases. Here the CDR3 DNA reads TGTGCCAGCAGCGTTTCGGTATACAATGAGCAGTTCTTC. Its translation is CASSVSVYNEQFF.

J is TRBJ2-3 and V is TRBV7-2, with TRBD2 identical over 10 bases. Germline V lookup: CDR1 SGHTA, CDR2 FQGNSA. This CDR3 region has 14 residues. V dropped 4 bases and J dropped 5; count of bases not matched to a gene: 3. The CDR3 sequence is CASSSLAGVDTQYF. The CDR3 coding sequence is TGTGCCAGCAGCTCCCTAGCGGGAGTAGATACGCAGTATTTT.

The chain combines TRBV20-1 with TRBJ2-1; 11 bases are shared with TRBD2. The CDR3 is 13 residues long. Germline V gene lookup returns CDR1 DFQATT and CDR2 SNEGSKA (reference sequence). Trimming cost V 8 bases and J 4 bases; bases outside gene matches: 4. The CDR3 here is CSSGTSGYNEQFF. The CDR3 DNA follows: TGCAGTTCAGGGACTAGCGGTTACAATGAGCAGTTCTTC.